The sequence of this TCR beta chain was determined in a study of OX40 agonist ivuxolimab in advanced cancers. The method was immunoSEQ multiplex PCR; TCRdb's version includes in-frame clones alone and lacks a portion of them. In the table there are 55,000 to 75,000 clones, about 84% of which are singletons. The CDR3 covers 16 residues. Trimming took 2 bases from V and 2 from J, leaving 15 bases between them. The germline CDR1 and CDR2 sequences are SGHTA and FQGNSA. The receptor was isolated from an adult with an advanced solid tumor such as melanoma, head and neck, liver or kidney cancer. The sample consisted of CD4+ or CD8+ T cells sorted from blood, taken in a trial of the OX40 agonist ivuxolimab. This sequence joins TRBV7-2 and TRBJ2-5, with D perhaps TRBD2 (6 bases). The CDR3 sequence: CASSLRVAGTQETQYF. In DNA form, the CDR3 reads TGTGCCAGCAGCTTAAGGGTCGCGGGAACTCAAGAGACCCAGTACTTC.